The T cell receptor (beta chain) under discussion was sequenced for a study of identical twins. This clonotype was recorded at least ten times. Antigen: not known. TCRdb re-called the 5' RACE reads with MiXCR, one entry per CDR3 protein. Of roughly 240,000 distinct CDR3 sequences in the sample, approximately 8% were seen once. The study, taken as a whole, reports: Models came in too low on out-of-frame TCR alpha sharing in monozygotic twins. Instead of following the same donors, the conclusions were based on cross-sectional statistical analysis. Analyses of zero insertions could be partly confounded by invariant MAIT and iNKT cells.

This CDR3 comprises 13 residues. Germline V gene lookup returns CDR1 MNHEY and CDR2 SMNVEV (reference sequence). Trimming took 5 bases from V and 5 from J; bases not matched to a gene: 3. This sample also appeared in a second study, on yellow fever vaccine responses in identical twins. That source reports: Twins reportedly showed a vaccine T cell response that seemed partly convergent and partly personalized.

The receptor was derived from a woman aged 18-29 years in good health. V gene TRBV27 combines with J gene TRBJ2-5; TRBD2 aligns across 9 bases. The specimen sequenced was CD8+ T cells sorted from blood. This CDR3 is CASSPGLAETQYF. The CDR3 nucleotides read TGTGCCAGCAGTCCGGGACTAGCCGAGACCCAGTACTTC.